A single sample is the source of the 26 T cell receptor beta chains below, sequenced in a study of blood T cell repertoires in COVID-19. Some clones are missing from TCRdb's copy, which holds only in-frame ones; the method was immunoSEQ multiplex PCR. The sample has roughly 130,000 clones, roughly 86% seen once. The sequencing sample was made of PBMCs or T cells enriched from blood (not recorded which). Source of these receptors: a woman in her forties or fifties with acute COVID-19.

This clone was counted between two and nine times. The V call is TRBV29-1, the J call TRBJ2-3; no reliable D call. Germline V gives CDR1 SQVTM, CDR2 ANQGSEA. The V and J ends lost 7 bases and 5 bases respectively, with 10 bases between them. The CDR3 consists of 11 residues. CDR3 sequence: CSGLKKDTQYF. The CDR3 DNA follows: TGCAGCGGTCTTAAAAAAGATACGCAGTATTTT.

This rearrangement joins TRBV5-4 to TRBJ2-2; D perhaps matches TRBD1 (5 bases). Trimming removed 4 bases at V and 4 bases at J, with 14 bases between. The CDR3 loop spans 15 amino acids. Germline V gives CDR1 SGHNT, CDR2 YYREEE (reference sequence). CDR3: CASSQGSDSTGELFF. CDR3 nucleotide sequence: TGTGCCAGCAGCCAGGGAAGCGATAGCACCGGGGAGCTGTTTTTT.

The gene calls are TRBV12-3 or TRBV12-4 and TRBJ2-1, with D perhaps TRBD1 (5 bases). Trimming took off 2 bases at V and 3 bases at J, with 5 bases between the two ends. The CDR3 totals 13 residues. The CDR3 sequence is CASSLQGYNEQFF. As DNA, the CDR3 is TGTGCCAGCAGTTTACAGGGCTACAATGAGCAGTTCTTC.

V is TRBV7-2 and J is TRBJ1-5; possible D gene TRBD1, 6 bases. From germline, CDR1 is SGHTA and CDR2 FQGNSA. Trimming stripped 5 bases from V and 4 bases from J, with 12 bases between. CDR3 length: 14 residues. The CDR3 here is CASSTGTPNQPQHF. The CDR3 DNA is TGTGCCAGCAGCACCGGGACACCAAATCAGCCCCAGCATTTT.

V is TRBV11-3 and J is TRBJ2-1; 10 bases map to TRBD2. The CDR3 contains 15 residues. CDR1 SGHNT and CDR2 YENEEA come from the germline V gene. V shed 3 bases, J shed 7 bases, and the junction held 6 bases outside the gene matches. CDR3 sequence reads: CASSLSSGSSNEQFF. CDR3 DNA: TGTGCCAGCAGCTTGTCTAGCGGGAGTTCTAATGAGCAGTTCTTC.

The V and J genes are TRBV6-5 and TRBJ2-7, with 7 bases that match TRBD2. Germline trimming cut 10 bases from V and 2 bases from J; bases unmatched to any gene: 11. This CDR3 region has 14 residues. CDR1 is MNHEY, CDR2 SVGAGI, per germline. The CDR3 sequence is CATKSLAETYEQYF. The CDR3 DNA is TGTGCCACAAAGAGTCTAGCGGAAACCTACGAGCAGTACTTC.

The chain is built from TRBV2 and TRBJ2-2; the D gene is possibly TRBD2 (6 bases). Germline CDR1 reads SNHLY; CDR2 reads FYNNEI. Trimming left V 6 bases short and J 5 bases short, with 7 bases between. The CDR3 consists of 12 residues. CDR3 sequence reads: CASRAGTGELFF. CDR3 DNA sequence: TGTGCCAGCAGGGCGGGAACCGGGGAGCTGTTTTTT.

This clone has just one count. This chain joins TRBV7-2 and TRBJ2-7; D not certain. This CDR3 has 13 amino acids. Trimming left V 6 bases short and J 4 bases short, with 13 bases between. CDR1 is SGHTA and CDR2 is FQGNSA in the germline V gene. As DNA, the CDR3 is TGTGCCAGCAGGCCCCCATCGGTATACGAGCAGTACTTC. This encodes CASRPPSVYEQYF.

The rearrangement joins TRBV13 to TRBJ2-5; 10 nucleotides line up with TRBD2. The CDR3 sequence is 16 residues long. V shed 4 bases, J shed 0 bases, and the junction held 5 bases outside the gene matches. The V gene's germline CDR1 is PRHDT and CDR2 FYEKMQ (reference sequence). DNA of the CDR3: TGTGCCAGCAGCTCATCGACTAGCGGGTACCAAGAGACCCAGTACTTC. It is translated as CASSSSTSGYQETQYF.

The chain couples TRBV7-9 to TRBJ1-1; tentatively, D is TRBD1 (6 bases). CDR3 length: 14 residues. V lost 5 bases, J lost 3 bases, and 13 bases lay in between. Germline values: CDR1 SEHNR, CDR2 FQNEAQ (reference sequence). The chain's CDR3 is CASSPPPGDTEAFF. As DNA, the CDR3 is TGTGCCAGCAGCCCCCCGCCAGGGGACACTGAAGCTTTCTTT.

This rearrangement joins TRBV7-9 to TRBJ2-7; D is perhaps TRBD2 (5 bases). Germline values: CDR1 SEHNR, CDR2 FQNEAQ (reference sequence). This CDR3 is 12 amino acids long. V lost 5 bases and J lost 6, with 11 bases in between. The CDR3 sequence is CASSRGSPEQYF. In DNA form, the CDR3 reads TGTGCCAGCAGCCGAGGGAGCCCCGAGCAGTACTTC.

This chain connects TRBV4-2 to TRBJ2-5; 13 positions agree with TRBD2. With 1 base clipped from V and 3 bases from J, the junction kept 5 bases outside the gene matches. Germline CDR1 reads LGHNA; CDR2 reads YNFKEQ. The CDR3 is 17 amino acids. The CDR3 DNA reads TGTGCCAGCAGCCAAGGACTAGCGGGAGGTTCTGAAGAGACCCAGTACTTC. Translating it yields CASSQGLAGGSEETQYF.

The V and J genes are TRBV27 and TRBJ1-5; D is perhaps TRBD1 (5 bases). The CDR3 sequence is 14 residues long. V was cut by 5 bases and J by 3 bases, with 11 bases left in between. Germline CDR1 and CDR2: MNHEY and SMNVEV (reference sequence). In DNA form, the CDR3 reads TGTGCCAGCAGTCCTACAGGTCCCAATCAGCCCCAGCATTTT. Protein: CASSPTGPNQPQHF.

The chain couples TRBV4-2 to TRBJ1-2, with TRBD1 as a possible D gene (6 bases). Trimming pared 5 bases from V and 0 bases from J, leaving 10 bases between. The CDR3 contains 14 residues. CDR1 is LGHNA and CDR2 is YNFKEQ in the germline V gene. Here the CDR3 DNA reads TGTGCCAGCAGCGATACAGGGCCTAACTATGGCTACACCTTC. Protein: CASSDTGPNYGYTF.

This sequence joins TRBV24-1 and TRBJ2-1, with 11 bases lining up with TRBD2. With V trimmed by 5 bases and J by 0 bases, 8 bases remained unmatched. Germline V lookup: CDR1 KGHDR, CDR2 SFDVKD. This CDR3 region has 18 residues. The CDR3 sequence: CATSGASGRISSYNEQFF. The CDR3 coding sequence is TGTGCCACCAGTGGGGCTAGCGGGAGGATCAGCTCCTACAATGAGCAGTTCTTC.

The chain uses TRBV2 and TRBJ2-5, with 7 bases matching TRBD2. The CDR3 totals 15 residues. Per the germline V gene, CDR1 is SNHLY and CDR2 is FYNNEI. V lost 6 bases and J lost 3; bases outside the gene matches: 10. The CDR3 DNA follows: TGTGCCAGCAGAGTCGGGACTAACACCAAAGAGACCCAGTACTTC. Translation: CASRVGTNTKETQYF. The full variable domain, in which reference TRBV2 and TRBJ2-5 provide the parts outside the CDR3, is EPEVTQTPSHQVTQMGQEVILRCVPISNHLYFYWYRQILGQKVEFLVSFYNNEISEKSEIFDDQFSVERPDGSNFTLKIRSTKLEDSAMYFCASRVGTNTKETQYFGPGTRLLVL.

This clone was detected a few times. The J gene is TRBJ2-7, the V gene TRBV7-8; TRBD1 agrees at 7 bases. CDR3 length: 14 residues. Germline CDR1 reads SGHVS; CDR2 reads FQNEAQ. V lost 5 bases and J lost 2; bases outside the gene matches: 6. The CDR3 DNA sequence: TGTGCCAGCAGCGCCCAGACAGGGCCCTACGAGCAGTACTTC. It encodes CASSAQTGPYEQYF.

V gene TRBV3-1 (or the pseudogene TRBV3-2) combines with J gene TRBJ1-3; D uncertain. CDR3 size: 15 residues. With 1 base removed from V and 4 bases from J, the gap between germline ends came to 11 bases. Germline V gene sequence: CDR1 LGHDT, CDR2 YNNKEL (reference sequence). CDR3 loop: CASSQAGGSGNTIYF. As DNA, the CDR3 is TGTGCCAGCAGCCAAGCGGGAGGATCCGGAAACACCATATATTTT.

This chain links TRBV19 with TRBJ1-3, with 7 bases that match TRBD1. Looked up from germline, CDR1 is LNHDA and CDR2 is SQIVND (reference sequence). This CDR3 comprises 14 residues. V shed 8 bases, J shed 2 bases, and the junction held 6 bases outside the gene matches. CDR3 protein: CASCFDRAGNTIYF. The DNA for the CDR3 is TGTGCCAGTTGCTTTGACAGGGCTGGAAACACCATATATTTT. Complete variable domain (other parts from reference TRBV19 and TRBJ1-3): DGGITQSPKYLFRKEGQNVTLSCEQNLNHDAMYWYRQDPGQGLRLIYYSQIVNDFQKGDIAEGYSVSREKKESFPLTVTSAQKNPTAFYLCASCFDRAGNTIYFGEGSWLTVV.

This clone showed up just a few times. This sequence joins TRBV4-1 and TRBJ2-7, with 8 bases aligning to TRBD1. Germline assignment: CDR1 MGHRA and CDR2 YSYEKL. With 1 base clipped from V and 3 bases from J, the junction kept 11 bases outside the gene matches. The CDR3 totals 17 residues. CDR3 nucleotides: TGCGCCAGCAGCCAAGCGGACCTCGGGACAGGCCGCTACGAGCAGTACTTC. The encoded protein is CASSQADLGTGRYEQYF.

V gene TRBV5-5 combines with J gene TRBJ1-1; D is perhaps TRBD1 (5 bases). CDR1 is SGHKS, CDR2 YYEKEE, per germline (reference sequence). Deletions cut 6 bases from V and 0 bases from J, with 12 bases between. The CDR3 contains 14 residues. CDR3 in amino acids: CASMEGTMNTEAFF. CDR3 DNA sequence: TGTGCCAGCATGGAGGGGACTATGAACACTGAAGCTTTCTTT.

This chain connects TRBV7-7 to TRBJ2-2; D is possibly TRBD1 (5 bases). Trimming stripped 1 base from V and 1 base from J, with 7 bases between. The CDR3 length is 15 residues. Germline loops: CDR1 SSHAT, CDR2 FNYEAQ (reference sequence). The CDR3 is CASSLERGNTGELFF. The CDR3 DNA follows: TGTGCCAGCAGCTTAGAAAGGGGGAACACCGGGGAGCTGTTTTTT. Filled out from reference TRBV7-7 and TRBJ2-2, the complete variable domain reads GAGVSQSPRYKVTKRGQDVTLRCDPISSHATLYWYQQALGQGPEFLTYFNYEAQPDKSGLPSDRFSAERPEGSISTLTIQRTEQRDSAMYRCASSLERGNTGELFFGEGSRLTVL.

This chain uses TRBV5-5 with TRBJ1-1; perhaps TRBD1 as D (5 bases). The CDR3 has 17 residues. With 0 bases removed from V and 0 bases from J, the gap between germline ends came to 15 bases. The V gene's germline CDR1 is SGHKS and CDR2 YYEKEE (reference sequence). The CDR3: CASSLGRGPSLNTEAFF. In nucleotides, the CDR3 is TGTGCCAGCAGCTTGGGAAGGGGCCCGAGCTTGAACACTGAAGCTTTCTTT.

The chain uses TRBV2 and TRBJ1-5; 8 nucleotides align to TRBD1. V lost 4 bases and J lost 4; bases outside the gene matches: 0. The germline gives CDR1 SNHLY, CDR2 FYNNEI. The CDR3 consists of 13 residues. The CDR3 coding sequence is TGTGCCAGCAGTGGGACAGGGAATCAGCCCCAGCATTTT. Its protein product is CASSGTGNQPQHF.

This clone has only one observation. The chain is built from TRBV27 and TRBJ2-7; D unresolved. CDR3 length: 14 amino acids. From germline, CDR1 is MNHEY and CDR2 SMNVEV (reference sequence). Deletions cut 6 bases from V and 1 base from J, with 13 bases between. The CDR3 here is CASRSESASYEQYF. In DNA form, the CDR3 reads TGTGCCAGCAGATCGGAGTCCGCTTCCTACGAGCAGTACTTC.

The chain links TRBV5-1 to TRBJ1-2; 8 nucleotides match TRBD1. Germline CDR1 reads SGHRS; CDR2 reads YFSETQ. The CDR3 consists of 16 residues. V shed 4 bases and J 1 base; nucleotides not matched to a gene: 9. This CDR3 reads CASSRGQGAGNYGYTF. The CDR3 DNA is TGCGCCAGCAGCCGGGGCCAGGGGGCTGGTAACTATGGCTACACCTTC.